The rows below give T cell receptor beta chains drawn from one sample of a study of T cells after yellow fever vaccination. TCRdb fed the 5' RACE reads into MiXCR, producing one record per CDR3 protein. The sample gives around 150,000 distinct CDR3 sequences, approximately 6.8% of which show up once; over 2% is in the top ten. The sequencing here drew on CD4+ T cells sorted from PBMCs, taken 5 days after the first yellow fever vaccination. These receptors came from a man younger than 35 who received the YFV17D yellow fever vaccine. Each CDR3 is given with its conserved first and last residue. The D gene is left open where the match is weak. Clone size is not always given. Where it is, it says once, few, many or a class for expanded clones.

>-|many|TRBV12-3/TRBV12-4|TRBJ2-3
CASSFYQIPDTQYF
TGTGCCAGCAGTTTCTACCAAATCCCAGATACGCAGTATTTT
>-|many|TRBV7-9|TRBJ1-1
CASSLSMGTEAFF
TGTGCCAGCAGCTTATCCATGGGAACTGAAGCTTTCTTT
>-|many|TRBV2|TRBJ1-2
CASTRSGDSNYGYTF
TGTGCCAGCACCAGAAGCGGGGATTCTAACTATGGCTACACCTTC
>-|many|TRBV6-5|TRBJ2-5
CASSYSSLSQETQYF
TGTGCCAGCAGTTATTCCTCGTTGAGCCAAGAGACCCAGTACTTC
>-|many|TRBV4-3|TRBJ1-3
CASSQARGPGNTIYF
TGCGCCAGCAGCCAAGCTCGGGGGCCTGGAAACACCATATATTTT
>-|-|TRBV11-1|TRBJ2-2
CASSPPGSGGADTGELFF
TGTGCCAGCAGCCCCCCGGGATCGGGGGGCGCGGACACCGGGGAGCTGTTTTTT
>TRBD2|-|TRBV10-3|TRBJ2-3
CAISRTREAQYF
TGTGCCATCAGCCGGACTAGGGAAGCGCAGTATTTT
>-|-|TRBV19|TRBJ1-5
CASSIFRGVYQPQHF
TGTGCCAGTAGTATATTTCGAGGGGTATATCAGCCCCAGCATTTT
>-|-|TRBV15|TRBJ1-1
CATSRQQGRGTEAFF
TGTGCCACCAGCCGACAACAGGGAAGGGGCACTGAAGCTTTCTTT
>TRBD2|many|TRBV27|TRBJ2-7
CASSSSGEFEQYF
TGTGCCAGCAGTTCCAGCGGGGAATTCGAGCAGTACTTC